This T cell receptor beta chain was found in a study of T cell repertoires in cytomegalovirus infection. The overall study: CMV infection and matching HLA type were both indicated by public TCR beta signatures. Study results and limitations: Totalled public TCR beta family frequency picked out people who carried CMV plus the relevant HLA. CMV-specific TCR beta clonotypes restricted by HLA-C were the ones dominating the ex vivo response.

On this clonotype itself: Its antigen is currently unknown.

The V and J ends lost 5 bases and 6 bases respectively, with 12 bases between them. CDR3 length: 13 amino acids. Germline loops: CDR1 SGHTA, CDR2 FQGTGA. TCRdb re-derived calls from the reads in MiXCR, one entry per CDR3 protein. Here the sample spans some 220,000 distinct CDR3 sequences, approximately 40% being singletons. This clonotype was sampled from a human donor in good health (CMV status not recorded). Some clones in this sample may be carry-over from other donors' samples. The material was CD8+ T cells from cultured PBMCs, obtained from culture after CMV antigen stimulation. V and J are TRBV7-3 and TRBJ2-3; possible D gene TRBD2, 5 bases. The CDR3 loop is CASSASGIDTQYF. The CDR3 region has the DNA TGTGCCAGCAGCGCGTCCGGGATCGATACGCAGTATTTT.